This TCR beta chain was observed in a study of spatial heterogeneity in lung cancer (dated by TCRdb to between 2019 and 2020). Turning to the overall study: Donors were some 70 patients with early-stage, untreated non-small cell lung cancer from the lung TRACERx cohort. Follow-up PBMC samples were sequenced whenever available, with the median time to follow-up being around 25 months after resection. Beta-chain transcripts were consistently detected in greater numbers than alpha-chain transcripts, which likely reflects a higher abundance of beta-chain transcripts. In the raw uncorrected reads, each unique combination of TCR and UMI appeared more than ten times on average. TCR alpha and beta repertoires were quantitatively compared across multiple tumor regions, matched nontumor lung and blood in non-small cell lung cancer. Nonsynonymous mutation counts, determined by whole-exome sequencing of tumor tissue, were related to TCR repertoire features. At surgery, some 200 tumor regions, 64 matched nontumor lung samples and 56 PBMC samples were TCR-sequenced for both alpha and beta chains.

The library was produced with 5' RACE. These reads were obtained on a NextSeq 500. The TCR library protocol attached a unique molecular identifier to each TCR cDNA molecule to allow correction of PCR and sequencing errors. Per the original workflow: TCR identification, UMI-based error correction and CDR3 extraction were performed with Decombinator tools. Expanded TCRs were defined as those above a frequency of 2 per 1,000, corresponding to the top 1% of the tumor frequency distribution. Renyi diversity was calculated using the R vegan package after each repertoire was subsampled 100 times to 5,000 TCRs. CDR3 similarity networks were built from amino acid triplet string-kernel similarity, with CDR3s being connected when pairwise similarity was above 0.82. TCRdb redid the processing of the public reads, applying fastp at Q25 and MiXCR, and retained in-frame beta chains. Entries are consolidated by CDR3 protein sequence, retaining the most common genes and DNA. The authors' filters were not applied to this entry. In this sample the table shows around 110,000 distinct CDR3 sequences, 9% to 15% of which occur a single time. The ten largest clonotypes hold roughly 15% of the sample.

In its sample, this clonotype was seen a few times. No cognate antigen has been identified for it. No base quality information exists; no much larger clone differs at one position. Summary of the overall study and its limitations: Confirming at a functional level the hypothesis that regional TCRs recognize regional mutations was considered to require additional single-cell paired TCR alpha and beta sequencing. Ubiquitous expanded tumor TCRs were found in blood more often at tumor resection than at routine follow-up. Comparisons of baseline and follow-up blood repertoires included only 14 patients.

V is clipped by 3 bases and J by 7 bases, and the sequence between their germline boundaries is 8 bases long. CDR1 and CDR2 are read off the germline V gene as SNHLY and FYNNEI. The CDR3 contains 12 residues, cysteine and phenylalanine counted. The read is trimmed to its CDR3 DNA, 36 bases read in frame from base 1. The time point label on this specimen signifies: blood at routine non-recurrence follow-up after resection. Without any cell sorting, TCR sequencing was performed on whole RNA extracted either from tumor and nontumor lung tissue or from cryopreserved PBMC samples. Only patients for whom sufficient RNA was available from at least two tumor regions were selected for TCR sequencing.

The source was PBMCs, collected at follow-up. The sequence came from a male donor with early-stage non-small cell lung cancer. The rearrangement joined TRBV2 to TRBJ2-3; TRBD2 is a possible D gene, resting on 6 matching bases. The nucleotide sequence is TGTGCCAGCAGTGAGGGGGGTAATACGCAGTATTTT. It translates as CASSEGGNTQYF.